These 21 T cell receptor beta chains were all obtained from the same sample, sequenced in a study of blood T cells in healthy people across ages. Alongside a J-beta primer mix, a sample-barcoded 5' primer served in a second PCR lasting 7 to 11 cycles. TCRdb reprocessed the 5' RACE reads via MiXCR and lists one record per CDR3 protein. The sample has approximately 730,000 distinct CDR3 sequences; roughly 50% are singletons. Sequencing was performed on blood. These receptors originate from a man older than 75 in good health.

Many counts were recorded for this clonotype. The chain joins TRBV29-1 to TRBJ2-2; D is unclear. The CDR3 runs 13 residues. Germline V gene sequence: CDR1 SQVTM, CDR2 ANQGSEA. Deletions cut 4 bases from V and 6 bases from J, with 12 bases between. The CDR3 loop reads CSVGGLRPGELFF. The CDR3 DNA sequence: TGCAGCGTTGGAGGTCTGAGACCCGGGGAGCTGTTTTTT.

The chain employs TRBV5-1 and TRBJ2-7; weak D call: TRBD1 (6 bases). Between the trimmed V and J ends, which lost 4 bases and 6 bases, there was a span of 11 bases. This CDR3 is 12 amino acids long. The germline V gene encodes CDR1 SGHRS and CDR2 YFSETQ. CDR3 sequence: CASSTGQFEQYF. The CDR3 coding sequence is TGCGCCAGCAGCACTGGACAGTTCGAGCAGTACTTC.

This clonotype was seen only a few times. This sequence joins TRBV10-3 and TRBJ2-7; TRBD1 matches 9 bases. This CDR3 contains 13 residues. With 8 bases clipped from V and 5 bases from J, the junction kept 7 bases outside the gene matches. The germline CDR1 and CDR2 sequences are ENHRY and SYGVKD. This CDR3 is CAIGGQGKDEQYF. DNA of the CDR3: TGTGCCATCGGGGGACAGGGTAAGGACGAGCAGTACTTC.

The chain combines TRBV12-3 or TRBV12-4 with TRBJ2-1; tentatively, D is TRBD2 (6 bases). The CDR3 covers 11 residues. V was clipped by 5 bases and J by 11 bases, with 10 bases between them. CDR3 sequence (DNA): TGTGCCAGCAGTGGGAGGAATAAGCAGTTCTTC. Residues: CASSGRNKQFF.

This clonotype was counted between two and nine times. This rearrangement joins TRBV29-1 to TRBJ2-3, with TRBD2 matching over 13 bases. This CDR3 spans 14 amino acids. Germline V gene lookup returns CDR1 SQVTM and CDR2 ANQGSEA. With 4 bases clipped from V and 14 bases from J, the junction kept 12 bases outside the gene matches. The CDR3 sequence: CSVGGTSGTRYAYF. DNA of the CDR3: TGCAGCGTTGGAGGGACTAGCGGGACCAGATACGCGTATTTT.

This chain links TRBV27 with TRBJ2-1; tentatively, D is TRBD2 (5 bases). The CDR3 contains 15 residues. Trimming removed 8 bases from V and 3 bases from J, with 17 bases in between. Germline CDR1 reads MNHEY; CDR2 reads SMNVEV (reference sequence). The CDR3 DNA reads TGTGCCAGCGGAGGACCCGGTAATGTCTACAATGAGCAGTTCTTC. This sequence encodes CASGGPGNVYNEQFF.

This chain connects TRBV19 to TRBJ2-3, with 8 bases matching TRBD1. The CDR3 extends over 16 amino acids. V dropped 6 bases and J dropped 14; count of bases not matched to a gene: 22. Germline lookup yields CDR1 LNHDA and CDR2 SQIVND (reference sequence). The CDR3 sequence: CASSPTDRGEHRYAYF. The CDR3, as DNA: TGTGCCAGTAGCCCCACTGACAGGGGCGAGCACAGATACGCGTATTTT.

This clonotype was counted a few times. This sequence joins TRBV7-2 and TRBJ2-1, with 13 positions matching TRBD2. The CDR3 covers 15 residues. The V gene's germline CDR1 is SGHTA and CDR2 FQGNSA. The V gene end was trimmed by 5 bases and the J gene end by 5 bases; junction bases not matched to a gene: 3. DNA of the CDR3: TGTGCCAGCAGCAAGGGACTAGCGGGGAACAATGAGCAGTTCTTC. Protein sequence: CASSKGLAGNNEQFF.

This clonotype was observed a handful of times. The V call is TRBV11-2, the J call TRBJ2-7; 7 bases map to TRBD2. J gave up 2 bases and V 3 bases, and 10 bases lay outside the gene matches. Germline-derived CDR1 and CDR2 are SGHAT and FQNNGV. The CDR3 is 16 amino acids. CDR3 amino acids: CASSFPASGAAYEQYF. In nucleotides, the CDR3 is TGTGCCAGCAGCTTTCCCGCTAGCGGAGCGGCCTACGAGCAGTACTTC.

J is TRBJ2-3 and V is TRBV9; TRBD1 aligns across 7 bases. CDR3 length equals 14 residues. The germline gives CDR1 SGDLS, CDR2 YYNGEE. V trimming: 3 bases; J trimming: 5 bases; junction bases outside the gene matches: 6. CDR3 nucleotides: TGTGCCAGCAGCGGGGGACAGACACAAGATACGCAGTATTTT. Translating it yields CASSGGQTQDTQYF.

The rearrangement joins TRBV12-3 or TRBV12-4 to TRBJ1-5; D might be TRBD1 (5 bases). This CDR3 spans 15 amino acids. Trimming removed 0 bases at V and 1 base at J, with 7 bases between. CDR3 bases: TGTGCCAGCAGTTTAGCGTCAGGGAGCAATCAGCCCCAGCATTTT. Translated, it gives CASSLASGSNQPQHF.

This sequence joins TRBV20-1 and TRBJ2-5; D perhaps matches TRBD2 (6 bases). The CDR3 consists of 12 residues. In germline, CDR1 is DFQATT, CDR2 SNEGSKA (reference sequence). The germline V and J ends were trimmed by 6 bases and 4 bases, with 12 bases remaining between them. CDR3 DNA sequence: TGCAGTGCGCAGGGAGGTGGAGAGACCCAGTACTTC. Protein sequence: CSAQGGGETQYF.

A few counts support this clonotype. V gene TRBV7-2 combines with J gene TRBJ1-1, with 7 nucleotides matching TRBD1. Trimming at V came to 1 base and at J to 0 bases, leaving 5 bases not matched to a gene. Germline V gene lookup returns CDR1 SGHTA and CDR2 FQGNSA. This CDR3 is built from 16 residues. CDR3: CASSLVGTAMNTEAFF. The CDR3 DNA is TGTGCCAGCAGCTTAGTAGGGACAGCCATGAACACTGAAGCTTTCTTT.

This clonotype was picked up one time. The chain uses TRBV7-6 and TRBJ2-7; D is undetermined. CDR3 length equals 13 residues. The V gene lost 7 bases and the J gene lost 0 bases, with 10 bases spanning the gap. Germline lookup yields CDR1 SGHVS and CDR2 FNYEAQ. CDR3 sequence: CASTSRYSYEQYF. The CDR3 DNA reads TGTGCCAGCACCTCTCGGTACTCCTACGAGCAGTACTTC.

This clonotype has a handful of counts. The V gene is TRBV11-2, the J gene TRBJ2-1, with TRBD2 identical over 12 bases. This CDR3 contains 17 residues. After removal of 4 bases from V and 4 bases from J, the junction contained 8 bases not matched to a gene. CDR1 is SGHAT, CDR2 FQNNGV, per germline. The CDR3 spells CASSSRTSGESYNEQFF. CDR3 coding DNA: TGTGCCAGCAGCTCCCGGACTAGCGGGGAATCTTACAATGAGCAGTTCTTC.

J is TRBJ2-1 and V is TRBV2; 12 nucleotides align to TRBD2. Germline assignment: CDR1 SNHLY and CDR2 FYNNEI. The CDR3 is 15 residues long. Trimming removed 4 bases from V and 9 bases from J; junction bases left unmatched: 7. This chain's CDR3 is CASSARTSGDSEQFF. In DNA, the CDR3 is TGTGCCAGCAGTGCGCGGACTAGCGGGGACAGTGAGCAGTTCTTC.

V is TRBV25-1 and J is TRBJ2-7; 10 nucleotides align to TRBD2. Trimming took 0 bases from V and 7 from J; bases not matched to a gene: 9. The length of the CDR3 is 16 residues. Germline V gene sequence: CDR1 MGHDK, CDR2 SYGVNS. CDR3 sequence reads: CASSEYRAGGINEQYF. The CDR3 DNA sequence: TGTGCCAGCAGTGAATACCGAGCGGGAGGGATTAATGAGCAGTACTTC.

The V call is TRBV11-1, the J call TRBJ2-5, with 8 bases aligning to TRBD1. Germline V lookup: CDR1 SGHAT, CDR2 FQDESV (reference sequence). V was pared by 4 bases and J by 7 bases, with 14 bases of the junction left unmatched. The CDR3 runs 16 residues. CDR3 loop: CASSWSTGTGVGTQYF. The CDR3 DNA reads as TGTGCCAGCAGCTGGTCTACCGGGACAGGCGTCGGGACCCAGTACTTC.

The chain combines TRBV7-9 with TRBJ2-5; TRBD1 is a possible D gene (6 bases). The J call may be faulty, since TRBJ2-7 better matches the DNA end. Germline CDR1 is SEHNR and CDR2 is FQNEAQ (reference sequence). The CDR3 runs 15 residues. CDR3 region: CASSPLGQGSNEQYF. The CDR3 bases are TGTGCCAGCAGCCCCCTGGGGCAGGGGAGCAACGAGCAGTACTTC.

The chain uses TRBV6-1 and TRBJ2-1; D tentatively fits TRBD1 or TRBD2 (5 bases each). This CDR3 spans 14 amino acids. Per germline, CDR1 MNHNS and CDR2 SASEGT. The V end was cut by 7 bases, the J end by 13 bases, with 23 bases between. The CDR3 region is CASISSAVVGVQFF. CDR3 DNA sequence: TGTGCCAGCATATCGAGCGCGGTGGTGGGGGTACAGTTCTTC.

This rearrangement joins TRBV6-5 to TRBJ1-2; D is possibly TRBD1 (5 bases). Germline CDR1 MNHEY, CDR2 SVGAGI. This CDR3 comprises 13 residues. V gave up 8 bases and J gave up 4 bases, with 14 bases separating them. CDR3 in DNA: TGTGCCAGCGCAAGCCCCGGGGGCTATGGCTACACCTTC. Its protein is CASASPGGYGYTF.